These T cell receptor beta chains were read from a single sample in a study of PD-1 blockade in classical Hodgkin lymphoma. Repertoires were generated with immunoSEQ multiplex PCR, while TCRdb's copy carries only in-frame clones and drops some. The profile shows more than 90,000 clones, more than 85% of them singletons. The source was peripheral blood mononuclear cells (PBMCs), collected before the second cycle of nivolumab. Receptor source: a human donor with classical Hodgkin lymphoma. Each CDR3 is given with its conserved first and last residue. The D gene is left open where the match is weak. Expanded clones are given a class, and other clones once, few, many or no size at all.

d_gene	v_gene	abundance	j_gene	CDR3aa	CDR3nt
-	TRBV30	few	TRBJ1-1	CAWSGFSGPNTEAFF	TGTGCCTGGAGTGGGTTTTCAGGGCCGAACACTGAAGCTTTCTTT
-	TRBV29-1	-	TRBJ2-1	CSVERGEQFF	TGCAGCGTAGAGCGCGGTGAGCAGTTCTTC
TRBD1	TRBV2	-	TRBJ1-2	CASSEDRPGGGNYGYTF	TGTGCCAGCAGTGAGGACCGCCCAGGGGGCGGTAACTATGGCTACACCTTC
-	TRBV7-8	-	TRBJ1-1	CASSLQGKTEAFF	TGTGCCAGCAGCTTACAGGGGAAGACTGAAGCTTTCTTT
TRBD1	TRBV27	-	TRBJ2-1	CASSRGQAYNEQFF	TGTGCCAGCAGTCGAGGACAGGCGTACAATGAGCAGTTCTTC
-	TRBV19	-	TRBJ2-3	CASSIDRDGTDTQYF	TGTGCCAGTAGTATAGACAGGGACGGCACAGATACGCAGTATTTT
TRBD1	TRBV10-1	-	TRBJ2-5	CATGPGQGRQETQYF	TGCGCCACCGGGCCGGGACAGGGTAGACAAGAGACCCAGTACTTC
TRBD1	TRBV29-1	few	TRBJ1-5	CSVSGTVNQPQHF	TGCAGCGTCTCCGGGACAGTGAATCAGCCCCAGCATTTT
-	TRBV27	few	TRBJ2-7	CASKRDGPAYEQYF	TGTGCCAGCAAGAGGGACGGACCAGCCTACGAGCAGTACTTC
-	TRBV9	-	TRBJ2-3	CASSEALAGGSTDTQYF	TGTGCCAGCAGCGAGGCCCTTGCCGGGGGTAGCACAGATACGCAGTATTTT
-	TRBV5-6	-	TRBJ1-6	CASSLITRSPLHF	TGTGCCAGCAGCTTGATCACGCGTTCACCCCTCCACTTT
-	TRBV19	-	TRBJ1-1	CASSIVRRGGAFF	TGTGCCAGTAGTATAGTCAGACGCGGGGGAGCTTTCTTT
TRBD2	TRBV7-9	-	TRBJ2-7	CASSWGLANEQYF	TGTGCCAGCAGCTGGGGACTAGCGAACGAGCAGTACTTC
-	TRBV11-3	few	TRBJ2-1	CASSHNMNEQFF	TGTGCCAGCAGCCACAACATGAATGAGCAGTTCTTC
-	TRBV9	-	TRBJ1-3	CASSVGSSGNTIYF	TGTGCCAGCAGCGTAGGTAGCTCTGGAAACACCATATATTTT
-	TRBV30	-	TRBJ2-7	CAWSGGRVGHEQYF	TGTGCCTGGAGTGGGGGCAGGGTAGGACACGAGCAGTACTTC
TRBD2	TRBV5-1	many	TRBJ2-5	CASSFTTSVGETQYF	TGCGCCAGCAGCTTTACGACTAGCGTGGGGGAGACCCAGTACTTC
-	TRBV6-6	-	TRBJ1-3	CASRGLTFSGNTIYF	TGTGCCAGCAGGGGACTTACGTTCTCTGGAAACACCATATATTTT
TRBD1	TRBV6-5	-	TRBJ2-7	CASSRTGGTYEQYF	TGTGCCAGCAGTCGGACAGGGGGGACCTACGAGCAGTACTTC
-	TRBV5-1	few	TRBJ2-5	CASSLESQETQYF	TGCGCCAGCAGCTTGGAGTCCCAAGAGACCCAGTACTTC
TRBD1	TRBV6-5	-	TRBJ1-2	CASSHRGGVGYTF	TGTGCCAGCAGTCACAGGGGCGGGGTTGGCTACACCTTC
-	TRBV2	once	TRBJ2-2	CASSERGRMNTGELFF	TGTGCCAGCAGTGAACGGGGACGGATGAACACCGGGGAGCTGTTTTTT
-	TRBV10-3	-	TRBJ2-3	CAISHREPLLTDTQYF	TGTGCCATCAGCCACCGGGAACCACTCCTAACTGATACGCAGTATTTT
-	TRBV7-2	-	TRBJ2-5	CASTGQYQETQYF	TGTGCCAGCACCGGACAGTACCAAGAGACCCAGTACTTC
-	TRBV6-5	-	TRBJ2-7	CASSYSPSSYEQYF	TGTGCCAGCAGTTACTCACCCAGCTCCTACGAGCAGTACTTC
TRBD2	TRBV9	-	TRBJ2-5	CASSLGLAGETQYF	TGTGCCAGCAGCCTGGGACTAGCGGGAGAGACCCAGTACTTC
TRBD1	TRBV14	few	TRBJ1-1	CASSQELRGMNTEAFF	TGTGCCAGCAGCCAGGAACTCAGGGGGATGAACACTGAAGCTTTCTTT
TRBD2	TRBV5-6	-	TRBJ2-7	CASSLVVGEGNEQYF	TGTGCCAGCAGCTTGGTTGTAGGGGAGGGGAACGAGCAGTACTTC
-	TRBV4-3	-	TRBJ2-6	CASSHYQGNSGANVLTF	TGCGCCAGCAGCCATTATCAGGGGAACTCTGGGGCCAACGTCCTGACTTTC
TRBD2	TRBV4-2	-	TRBJ2-1	CASSQDITSGGGEQFF	TGTGCCAGCAGCCAAGATATCACTAGCGGGGGAGGTGAGCAGTTCTTC
-	TRBV7-2	-	TRBJ1-6	CASSQGTYNSPLHF	TGTGCCAGCAGCCAGGGGACGTATAATTCACCCCTCCACTTT
TRBD1	TRBV10-2	-	TRBJ2-7	CASGSTGAYEQYF	TGCGCCAGCGGGTCGACAGGGGCCTACGAGCAGTACTTC
TRBD2	TRBV7-6	-	TRBJ2-2	CASSLVPSGGLNTGELFF	TGTGCCAGCAGCTTAGTCCCTAGCGGGGGATTGAACACCGGGGAGCTGTTTTTT
-	TRBV7-2	-	TRBJ1-1	CASSLVRVNTEAFF	TGTGCCAGCAGCTTGGTAAGGGTGAACACTGAAGCTTTCTTT
TRBD2	TRBV4-3	once	TRBJ2-3	CASSQDRGGGINTQYF	TGCGCCAGCAGCCAAGATAGGGGCGGGGGGATCAATACGCAGTATTTT
TRBD1	TRBV19	-	TRBJ1-5	CASQDRAGNQPQHF	TGTGCCAGCCAGGACAGGGCTGGCAATCAGCCCCAGCATTTT
TRBD1	TRBV6-6	-	TRBJ2-7	CASSNRGAYEQYF	TGTGCCAGCAGTAACAGGGGGGCCTACGAGCAGTACTTC
TRBD1	TRBV19	-	TRBJ1-4	CASRTPGQGAGANEKLFF	TGTGCCAGTAGGACACCGGGACAGGGGGCCGGGGCTAATGAAAAACTGTTTTTT
-	TRBV2	once	TRBJ2-3	CASRPGTLSTDTQYF	TGTGCCAGCAGACCCGGGACACTTAGCACAGATACGCAGTATTTT
-	TRBV18	-	TRBJ1-1	CASSGPITEAFF	TGTGCCAGCTCAGGGCCAATTACTGAAGCTTTCTTT
-	TRBV19	-	TRBJ1-5	CASSIVPAPNQPQHF	TGTGCCAGTAGTATAGTGCCGGCACCCAATCAGCCCCAGCATTTT
-	TRBV19	-	TRBJ2-3	CASSIARGAGRDTQYF	TGTGCCAGTAGTATCGCCCGGGGGGCGGGGAGAGATACGCAGTATTTT
-	TRBV19	-	TRBJ1-4	CASRTTNEKLFF	TGTGCCAGCAGAACCACTAATGAAAAACTGTTTTTT
-	TRBV11-2	few	TRBJ1-6	CASSLGGGHNSPLHF	TGTGCCAGCAGCTTAGGTGGAGGGCACAATTCACCCCTCCACTTT
-	TRBV20-1	-	TRBJ1-2	CSATGPSWHTF	TGCAGTGCTACTGGACCCAGCTGGCACACCTTC
-	TRBV7-9	once	TRBJ2-3	CASSEPWSTDTQYF	TGTGCCAGCAGCGAGCCCTGGAGCACAGATACGCAGTATTTT
-	TRBV30	-	TRBJ2-5	CAWNPNSRGETQYF	TGTGCCTGGAACCCAAACTCTCGGGGGGAGACCCAGTACTTC
-	TRBV7-5	-	TRBJ2-7	CVSRGESSYEQYF	TGTGTCAGCCGGGGCGAAAGCTCCTACGAGCAGTACTTC
-	TRBV9	-	TRBJ2-2	CASSVGGGHTGELFF	TGTGCCAGCAGCGTAGGAGGGGGACACACCGGGGAGCTGTTTTTT
-	TRBV4-2	few	TRBJ2-5	CASSQARQGQETQYF	TGTGCCAGCAGCCAAGCCCGGCAGGGCCAAGAGACCCAGTACTTC
-	TRBV7-9	few	TRBJ1-2	CASSLEGAAGYTF	TGTGCCAGCAGCTTAGAAGGGGCCGCCGGCTACACCTTC
-	TRBV5-4	-	TRBJ2-7	CASASGEHEQYF	TGTGCCAGCGCCAGTGGAGAACACGAGCAGTACTTC
-	TRBV13	-	TRBJ2-7	CASSLGRSKGSYEQYF	TGTGCCAGCAGCTTAGGCCGTAGCAAGGGCTCCTACGAGCAGTACTTC
-	TRBV28	few	TRBJ2-5	CASSLPGRQETQYF	TGTGCCAGCAGTTTACCAGGGCGGCAAGAGACCCAGTACTTC
TRBD2	TRBV10-3	-	TRBJ2-3	CAISEASGFYTDTQYF	TGTGCCATCAGTGAAGCTAGCGGGTTCTACACAGATACGCAGTATTTT
TRBD1	TRBV4-2	-	TRBJ2-5	CASSLKDRGTETQYF	TGTGCCAGCAGCCTAAAGGACAGGGGAACAGAGACCCAGTACTTC
-	TRBV5-4	-	TRBJ1-2	CASSSTDGGYTF	TGTGCCAGCAGCTCGACGGATGGTGGCTACACCTTC
TRBD1	TRBV10-3	-	TRBJ2-3	CAIAPLGQGSTDTQYF	TGTGCCATCGCGCCTCTTGGACAGGGTAGCACAGATACGCAGTATTTT
-	TRBV7-9	-	TRBJ2-7	CASSDPREFNYEQYF	TGTGCCAGCAGCGACCCCAGGGAATTCAACTACGAGCAGTACTTC
TRBD2	TRBV4-2	-	TRBJ2-5	CASSRQASGGGQETQYF	TGTGCCAGCAGCCGGCAAGCTAGCGGGGGGGGCCAAGAGACCCAGTACTTC